The 6 T cell receptor beta chains in this list originate from one sample, sequenced in a study of T cells in tuberculosis. Assay used: immunoSEQ multiplex PCR; TCRdb lists only in-frame clones, some missing. The table records 30,000 to 40,000 clones, roughly 93% of them present only once. The time point here: new active TB diagnosis, blood taken before or within 7 days of starting treatment. Sequencing used PBMCs, obtained at tuberculosis diagnosis. These TCRs come from an adult with tuberculosis.

This sequence joins TRBV28 and TRBJ2-7; a possible D gene is TRBD2 (6 bases). Trimming cost V 1 base and J 6 bases, with 7 bases left between them. In germline, CDR1 is MDHEN, CDR2 SYDVKM. The CDR3 covers 12 residues. CDR3 nucleotides: TGTGCCAGCAGTTTATACGGGAGCGAGCAGTACTTC. Translated: CASSLYGSEQYF.

The chain uses TRBV19 and TRBJ1-6; possible D gene TRBD1, 5 bases. The length of the CDR3 is 17 residues. Deletions cut 5 bases from V and 0 bases from J, with 14 bases between. Germline CDR1 and CDR2: LNHDA and SQIVND (reference sequence). In DNA, the CDR3 is TGTGCCAGTAGTTCCGGACCAGGGTTCTCCTATAATTCACCCCTCCACTTT. Its translation is CASSSGPGFSYNSPLHF.

The V call is TRBV6-5, the J call TRBJ1-1, with D uncertain. The CDR3 has 15 amino acids. Germline lookup yields CDR1 MNHEY and CDR2 SVGAGI. Deletions cut 7 bases from V and 3 bases from J, with 18 bases between. CDR3 sequence: CASKPLRGYDTEAFF. CDR3 coding DNA: TGTGCCAGCAAACCCTTGAGAGGGTACGACACTGAAGCTTTCTTT.

J is TRBJ2-1 and V is TRBV19, with 7 bases fitting TRBD2. CDR1 and CDR2 (germline): LNHDA, SQIVND (reference sequence). V shed 4 bases, J shed 1 base, and the junction held 22 bases outside the gene matches. This CDR3 is 21 amino acids long. CDR3 nucleotides: TGTGCCAGTAGTACCCCCGGGGCGGGCGGGAGCTACACGGGGTCCTACAATGAGCAGTTCTTC. Its protein product is CASSTPGAGGSYTGSYNEQFF.

Remarks on this clone: At one of its ends the junction is not consistent with the germline gene, which may arise from a read error. The V call is TRBV7-7, the J call TRBJ2-5; possibly TRBD1 for D (6 bases). The CDR3 extends over 15 amino acids. Germline CDR1 reads SSHAT; CDR2 reads FNYEAQ (reference sequence). CDR3 sequence reads: CASSIRRQAQETQYF. The CDR3 bases are TGTGCTAGCAGCATCCGGAGACAGGCCCAAGAGACCCAGTACTTC. Filled out from reference TRBV7-7 and TRBJ2-5, the complete variable domain reads GAGVSQSPRYKVTKRGQDVTLRCDPISSHATLYWYQQALGQGPEFLTYFNYEAQPDKSGLPSDRFSAERPEGSISTLTIQRTEQRDSAMYRCASSIRRQAQETQYFGPGTRLLVL.

The rearrangement joins TRBV19 to TRBJ2-1; weak D call: TRBD1 (6 bases). The length of the CDR3 is 12 residues. Germline V gene sequence: CDR1 LNHDA, CDR2 SQIVND (reference sequence). The germline V and J ends were trimmed by 3 bases and 15 bases, with 15 bases remaining between them. The CDR3 DNA sequence: TGTGCCAGTAGTATCCAAGACAGGCGGCCGTTCTTC. It codes for CASSIQDRRPFF.